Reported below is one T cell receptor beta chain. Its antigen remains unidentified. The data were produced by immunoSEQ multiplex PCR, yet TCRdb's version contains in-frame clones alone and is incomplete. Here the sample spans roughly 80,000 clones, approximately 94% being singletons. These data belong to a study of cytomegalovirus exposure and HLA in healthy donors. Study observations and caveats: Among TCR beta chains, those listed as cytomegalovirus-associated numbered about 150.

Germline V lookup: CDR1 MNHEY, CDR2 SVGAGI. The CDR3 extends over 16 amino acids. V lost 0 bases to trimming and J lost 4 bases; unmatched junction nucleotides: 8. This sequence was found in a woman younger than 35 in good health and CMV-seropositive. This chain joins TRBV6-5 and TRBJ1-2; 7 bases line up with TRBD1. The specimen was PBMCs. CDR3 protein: CASSYSGTDVGYGYTF. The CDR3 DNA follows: TGTGCCAGCAGTTACTCCGGGACAGACGTCGGCTATGGCTACACCTTC.